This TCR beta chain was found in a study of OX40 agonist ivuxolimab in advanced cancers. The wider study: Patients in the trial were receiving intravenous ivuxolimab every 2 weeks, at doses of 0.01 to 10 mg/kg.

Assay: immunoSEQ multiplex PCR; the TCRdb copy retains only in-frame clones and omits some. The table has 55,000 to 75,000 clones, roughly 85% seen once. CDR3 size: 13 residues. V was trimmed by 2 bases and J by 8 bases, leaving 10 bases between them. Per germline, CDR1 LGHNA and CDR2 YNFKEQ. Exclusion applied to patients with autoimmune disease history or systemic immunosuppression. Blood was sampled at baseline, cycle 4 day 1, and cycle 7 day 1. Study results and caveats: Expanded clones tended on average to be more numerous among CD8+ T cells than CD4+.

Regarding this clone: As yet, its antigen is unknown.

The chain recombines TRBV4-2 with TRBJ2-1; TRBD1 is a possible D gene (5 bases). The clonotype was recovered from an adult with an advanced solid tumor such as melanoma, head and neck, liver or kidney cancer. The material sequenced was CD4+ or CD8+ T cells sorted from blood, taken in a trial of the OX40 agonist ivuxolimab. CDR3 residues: CASSQQGVHEQFF. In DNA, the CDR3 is TGTGCCAGCAGCCAACAAGGGGTCCATGAGCAGTTCTTC.